A selection of T cell receptor beta chains follows, all from one sample in a study of monozygotic twins with cystic fibrosis. The repertoire was sequenced with immunoSEQ multiplex PCR; TCRdb's copy has only in-frame clones and lacks some. The sample yields over 20,000 clones, approximately 97% seen once. Sequencing input: blood. The receptors were gathered from a girl aged 5-17 years with cystic fibrosis. Both conserved end residues are part of each CDR3.

V: TRBV5-1; J: TRBJ2-1; CDR3: CASSQTGTGGYNEQFF
V: TRBV21-1; J: TRBJ1-5; CDR3: CASSTRGLFGNQPQHF
V: TRBV6-1; J: TRBJ1-2; CDR3: CASSGDRGLGGYTF
V: TRBV7-8; J: TRBJ2-7; CDR3: CASSLVGLAGPLEQYF
V: TRBV6-5; J: TRBJ2-1; CDR3: CASSLQGIKGEQFF
V: TRBV11-3; J: TRBJ1-1; CDR3: CASSFSRGSVAFF
V: TRBV7-2; J: TRBJ1-5; CDR3: CASSSRRNQPQHF
V: TRBV28; J: TRBJ2-7; CDR3: CASSPPQMGQQYF
V: TRBV29-1; J: TRBJ2-3; CDR3: CSVGKSTDTQYF
V: TRBV15; J: TRBJ2-6; CDR3: CATSEGANVLTF
V: TRBV9; J: TRBJ2-2; CDR3: CASSPWVGPNTGELFF
V: TRBV13; J: TRBJ2-7; CDR3: CASSLWEGGSSYEQYF
V: TRBV4-1; J: TRBJ2-5; CDR3: CASSQEQQGDGFRTQYF
V: TRBV5-7; J: TRBJ2-3; CDR3: CASSLGLAGGPITDTQYF
V: TRBV4-2; J: TRBJ2-2; CDR3: CASSQSDLPPGTGELFF
V: TRBV19; J: TRBJ1-5; CDR3: CASVDRTGGNQPQHF
V: TRBV7-2; J: TRBJ2-3; CDR3: CASSFQGEDTQYF
V: TRBV7-9; J: TRBJ2-5; CDR3: CASSFRPETQYF
V: TRBV4-3; J: TRBJ2-7; CDR3: CASSQDGQGGEQYF
V: TRBV28; J: TRBJ1-1; CDR3: CASRFVFYTEAFF
V: TRBV28; J: TRBJ2-1; CDR3: CASSSPSPIGGEQFF
V: TRBV7-8; J: TRBJ2-4; CDR3: CASSLSGTSGSVAKNIQYF
V: TRBV18; J: TRBJ2-3; CDR3: CASSPVSGRVADTQYF
V: TRBV7-2; J: TRBJ1-2; CDR3: CASSPNGPNYGYTF
V: TRBV28; J: TRBJ1-1; CDR3: CASSGPSDRGTEAFF
V: TRBV5-4; J: TRBJ1-2; CDR3: CASSLFGRGDYGYTF
V: TRBV5-1; J: TRBJ2-1; CDR3: CASSAGGGLAYNEQFF
V: TRBV20-1; J: TRBJ1-1; CDR3: CSAGENTEAFF
V: TRBV30; J: TRBJ1-4; CDR3: CAWKWGPGELFF
V: TRBV7-2; J: TRBJ1-2; CDR3: CASSSVDTLGGYTF
V: TRBV7-2; J: TRBJ2-1; CDR3: CASSFGTAYNEQFF
V: TRBV7-8; J: TRBJ2-7; CDR3: CASSLNHFLTGTSGSSSYEQYF
V: TRBV27; J: TRBJ1-5; CDR3: CASTRLPRQVRPRNQPQHF
V: TRBV9; J: TRBJ1-1; CDR3: CASSVTELNTEAFF
V: TRBV5-4; J: TRBJ1-3; CDR3: CASSQLGTAGNTIYF
V: TRBV7-9; J: TRBJ2-3; CDR3: CASSLREAATDTQYF
V: TRBV5-6; J: TRBJ2-2; CDR3: CASSFRAGGHTGELFF
V: TRBV2; J: TRBJ2-1; CDR3: CASSGLAGKNEQFF
V: TRBV27; J: TRBJ2-7; CDR3: CASSAGVDSYEQYF
V: TRBV28; J: TRBJ1-2; CDR3: CASSLSGDYGYTF
V: TRBV5-8; J: TRBJ1-1; CDR3: CASSLRGTGPKAFF
V: TRBV7-2; J: TRBJ1-2; CDR3: CASSPSRGLNYGYTF
V: TRBV29-1; J: TRBJ2-5; CDR3: CSSRRGETQYF
V: TRBV6-5; J: TRBJ2-1; CDR3: CASSTLRTSVNEQFF
V: TRBV7-9; J: TRBJ2-3; CDR3: CASSGLTGLAFSDTQYF
V: TRBV5-4; J: TRBJ2-1; CDR3: CASSLELAEYNEQFF
V: TRBV9; J: TRBJ1-2; CDR3: CASSPSGGLYGYTF
V: TRBV4-3; J: TRBJ1-4; CDR3: CASSQAQGGGLSGEKLFF
V: TRBV2; J: TRBJ1-4; CDR3: CASRVHMGGEKLFF
V: TRBV6-1; J: TRBJ2-2; CDR3: CASSVRDLSTGELFF
V: TRBV19; J: TRBJ2-7; CDR3: CASSQGLAGYNEQYF
V: TRBV15; J: TRBJ2-5; CDR3: CATSRDGRGETQYF
V: TRBV4-3; J: TRBJ2-1; CDR3: CASSQGLAASPIYNEQFF
V: TRBV11-3; J: TRBJ1-1; CDR3: CASSTGQNTEAFF
V: TRBV27; J: TRBJ2-1; CDR3: CASSLSLGGLDRGYNEQFF
V: TRBV5-1; J: TRBJ2-1; CDR3: CASSVTSSNEQFF
V: TRBV6-5; J: TRBJ2-2; CDR3: CASTGTGELFF
V: TRBV5-6; J: TRBJ2-1; CDR3: CASSPGVGQTKFF
V: TRBV21-1; J: TRBJ1-5; CDR3: CASSKAPPGGCNQPQHF